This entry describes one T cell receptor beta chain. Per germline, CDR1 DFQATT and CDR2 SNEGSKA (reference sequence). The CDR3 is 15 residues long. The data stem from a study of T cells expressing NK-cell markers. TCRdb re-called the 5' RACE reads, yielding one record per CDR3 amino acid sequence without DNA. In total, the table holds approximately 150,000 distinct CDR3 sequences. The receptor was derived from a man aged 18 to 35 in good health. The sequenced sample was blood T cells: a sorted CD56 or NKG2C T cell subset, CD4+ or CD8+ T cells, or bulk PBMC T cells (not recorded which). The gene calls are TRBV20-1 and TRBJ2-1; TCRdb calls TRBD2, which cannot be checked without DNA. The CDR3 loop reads CSARDRGLASNEQFF.